A selection of T cell receptor beta chains follows, all from one sample in a study of blood T cells in healthy people across ages. TCRdb recomputed calls from the 5' RACE reads with MiXCR, one row per CDR3 protein. This table has around 2 million distinct CDR3 sequences, approximately 39% appearing once. What was sequenced was blood. Receptors originate from a human donor in good health. Each CDR3 is given with its conserved first and last residue. Fields, in order: D gene, J gene, clone size, V gene, CDR3 protein, CDR3 DNA. D genes are given only for firm matches. Only some rows state a clone size, as once, few, many or a class for expanded clones.

.,TRBJ1-1,.,TRBV7-2,CASSLAGTANEAFF,TGTGCCAGCAGCTTAGCAGGGACCGCGAATGAAGCTTTCTTT
.,TRBJ1-2,.,TRBV5-5,CASSLVAAGETNYGYTF,TGTGCCAGCAGCTTGGTCGCGGCAGGAGAAACTAACTATGGCTACACCTTC
.,TRBJ1-1,.,TRBV5-1,CASSLGQKNTEAFF,TGTGCCAGCAGTTTAGGGCAAAAAAACACTGAAGCTTTCTTT
TRBD1,TRBJ2-1,.,TRBV29-1,CSGGQGYEQCF,TGCAGCGGTGGACAGGGTTATGAGCAGTGCTTC
.,TRBJ2-5,.,TRBV5-1,CASSTDPGLKETQYF,TGCGCCAGCAGCACAGATCCGGGACTCAAAGAGACCCAGTACTTC
.,TRBJ2-1,.,TRBV4-3,CASSQGSRRYNEQFF,TGCGCCAGCAGCCAAGGGTCCCGACGGTACAATGAGCAGTTCTTC
TRBD1,TRBJ2-7,many,TRBV16,CASSQFNYYGTESYEQYF,TGTGCCAGCAGCCAATTCAATTATTATGGGACAGAGTCCTACGAGCAGTACTTC
.,TRBJ2-3,few,TRBV7-9,CASSRDSGPLVTQYF,TGTGCCAGCAGCCGCGACTCGGGGCCACTCGTTACGCAGTATTTT
TRBD1,TRBJ1-4,.,TRBV5-5,CASSLLPTGITNEKLFF,TGTGCCAGCAGCCTGCTCCCGACAGGGATTACTAATGAAAAACTGTTTTTT
.,TRBJ1-5,.,TRBV12-3/TRBV12-4,CASSPSGGHSNQPQHF,TGTGCCAGCAGCCCGTCCGGGGGCCATAGCAATCAGCCCCAGCATTTT
.,TRBJ1-2,.,TRBV12-3/TRBV12-4,CASSAKSGKGEYGYTF,TGTGCCAGCAGTGCAAAGTCAGGGAAAGGGGAATATGGCTACACCTTC
.,TRBJ2-1,.,TRBV12-3/TRBV12-4,CASSNSGEKQFF,TGTGCCAGCAGCAACAGTGGGGAAAAGCAGTTCTTC
.,TRBJ2-7,.,TRBV20-1,CSANVGGYEQYF,TGCAGTGCTAATGTAGGGGGCTACGAGCAGTACTTC
TRBD1,TRBJ2-1,.,TRBV7-9,CTSSSRDRGNEQFF,TGTACCAGCAGCTCCCGGGACAGGGGGAATGAGCAGTTCTTC
.,TRBJ2-3,.,TRBV7-6,CASTPLPGGDTQYF,TGTGCCAGCACCCCCCTTCCTGGGGGAGATACGCAGTATTTT
.,TRBJ1-1,.,TRBV30,CARHGAGEAFF,TGTGCCCGTCACGGGGCTGGGGAAGCTTTCTTT
TRBD1,TRBJ2-3,.,TRBV12-3/TRBV12-4,CASSLGGGQGSDTQYF,TGTGCCAGCAGTTTAGGTGGGGGACAGGGGAGTGATACGCAGTATTTT
.,TRBJ1-1,.,TRBV7-2,CASSLRGGSTEAFF,TGTGCCAGCAGCTTAAGGGGGGGGAGCACTGAAGCTTTCTTT
.,TRBJ2-3,.,TRBV7-6,CASNHGGSADTQYF,TGTGCCAGCAACCACGGGGGATCCGCAGATACGCAGTATTTT
TRBD1,TRBJ1-1,.,TRBV20-1,CSARDTGGTGMNTEAFF,TGCAGTGCTAGAGATACTGGGGGGACAGGTATGAACACTGAAGCTTTCTTT
.,TRBJ2-5,.,TRBV19,CASSIEGWETQYF,TGTGCCAGTAGTATAGAGGGGTGGGAGACCCAGTACTTC
.,TRBJ1-2,.,TRBV25-1,CAGSEPGRIYGYTF,TGTGCCGGCAGTGAACCAGGCCGGATCTATGGCTACACCTTC
TRBD1,TRBJ2-7,.,TRBV7-2,CASSPGWDRGRGEQYF,TGTGCCAGCAGCCCTGGATGGGACAGGGGGCGAGGCGAGCAGTACTTC
.,TRBJ1-1,.,TRBV7-3,CASSLRAGQNIMNTEAFF,TGTGCCAGCAGCTTAAGGGCCGGACAGAACATTATGAACACTGAAGCTTTCTTT
TRBD2,TRBJ2-1,.,TRBV20-1,CSARDGGGVPLGNEQFF,TGCAGTGCTAGAGATGGCGGGGGGGTACCTCTCGGAAATGAGCAGTTCTTC
.,TRBJ1-5,.,TRBV20-1,CSARDQSGQSNQPQHF,TGCAGTGCTAGAGATCAATCAGGGCAGAGCAATCAGCCCCAGCATTTT
.,TRBJ1-1,.,TRBV28,CASSLRTDLSEAFF,TGTGCCAGCAGTCTGCGGACAGACTTGAGTGAAGCTTTCTTT
TRBD2,TRBJ2-5,few,TRBV5-1,CASSSSSGGYQETQYF,TGCGCCAGCAGCTCCTCTAGCGGGGGATACCAAGAGACCCAGTACTTC
TRBD1,TRBJ1-2,.,TRBV28,CASSLLFPRGRATLGYTF,TGTGCCAGCAGTTTACTTTTTCCCAGGGGGCGCGCGACTCTAGGCTACACCTTC
TRBD1,TRBJ1-5,.,TRBV6-6,CASKPGQGQPQHF,TGTGCCAGCAAGCCGGGACAGGGTCAGCCCCAGCATTTT
.,TRBJ2-5,.,TRBV20-1,CSAQVPSGQETQYF,TGCAGTGCTCAGGTCCCCTCCGGTCAAGAGACCCAGTACTTC
TRBD1,TRBJ2-1,.,TRBV7-6,CASSLDRGSTYNEQFF,TGTGCCAGCAGCCTTGACAGGGGTTCCACCTACAATGAGCAGTTCTTC
TRBD2,TRBJ2-1,few,TRBV9,CASSVVASGANSYNEQFF,TGTGCCAGCAGCGTAGTAGCTAGCGGGGCCAACTCCTACAATGAGCAGTTCTTC
.,TRBJ2-3,.,TRBV25-1,CASSPPGGGLGTDTQYF,TGTGCCAGCAGTCCCCCCGGAGGGGGGCTCGGCACAGATACGCAGTATTTT
.,TRBJ1-2,.,TRBV3-1,CASGPRDRQNYGYTF,TGTGCCAGCGGACCCCGGGACCGGCAAAACTATGGCTACACCTTC
.,TRBJ1-6,.,TRBV20-1,CSAILTTSGRDSPLHF,TGCAGTGCTATCCTTACCACGAGCGGGCGGGATTCACCCCTCCACTTT
TRBD2,TRBJ2-3,.,TRBV7-2,CASSTGLETDTQYF,TGTGCCAGCAGCACGGGACTAGAGACAGATACGCAGTATTTT
TRBD2,TRBJ2-3,.,TRBV9,CASSVSGGGTDTQYF,TGTGCCAGCAGCGTGAGTGGGGGGGGTACAGATACGCAGTATTTT
.,TRBJ2-5,.,TRBV27,CASSFIRQGPYGQYF,TGTGCCAGCAGTTTCATCCGGCAAGGGCCCTACGGGCAGTACTTC
.,TRBJ2-1,once,TRBV7-2,CASSLVSHYNGQFF,TGTGCCAGCAGCTTGGTGAGCCACTACAATGGGCAGTTCTTC
.,TRBJ1-2,once,TRBV2,CASSDALPGYGYTF,TGTGCCAGCAGTGATGCTCTGCCGGGCTATGGCTACACCTTC
TRBD1,TRBJ2-6,few,TRBV7-9,CASSLDRGQRSGANVLTF,TGTGCCAGCAGCCTAGACAGGGGGCAAAGATCTGGGGCCAACGTCCTGACTTTC
TRBD2,TRBJ2-7,once,TRBV20-1,CSARKLAGDVYEQYF,TGCAGTGCTAGGAAACTAGCGGGAGATGTCTACGAGCAGTACTTC
TRBD1,TRBJ1-2,.,TRBV15,CATSTQSGGQGYTF,TGTGCCACCAGCACCCAATCAGGGGGGCAGGGCTACACCTTC
TRBD2,TRBJ2-1,.,TRBV20-1,CSARDPGITSGRISGSYNEQFF,TGCAGTGCTAGAGATCCGGGCATAACTAGCGGGAGAATATCGGGTTCCTACAATGAGCAGTTCTTC
.,TRBJ1-1,.,TRBV7-2,CASSLEDGTEAFF,TGTGCCAGCAGCCTTGAGGACGGCACTGAAGCTTTCTTT
TRBD1,TRBJ2-1,.,TRBV29-1,CSVEGRGQGDYNEQLF,TGCAGCGTTGAAGGCAGGGGACAGGGTGACTACAATGAGCAGCTCTTC
TRBD1,TRBJ1-1,.,TRBV5-1,CASSSPYAKTGENTEAFF,TGCGCCAGCAGCTCCCCATACGCAAAGACAGGGGAGAACACTGAAGCTTTCTTT
TRBD2,TRBJ2-3,.,TRBV7-3,CACSLTAVAGGQDTQYF,TGTGCCTGCAGCTTAACGGCGGTAGCGGGGGGGCAAGATACGCAGTATTTT
TRBD1,TRBJ2-1,few,TRBV2,CASSGQGGNEQFF,TGTGCCAGCAGCGGACAGGGTGGGAATGAGCAGTTCTTC
.,TRBJ2-4,.,TRBV11-2,CASSSSGQYF,TGTGCCAGCAGCTCGAGTGGGCAGTACTTC
.,TRBJ2-1,.,TRBV28,CASTGTKIWEQFF,TGTGCCAGCACTGGGACAAAGATATGGGAGCAGTTCTTC
.,TRBJ2-7,.,TRBV29-1,CSVPQRISYNEQYF,TGCAGCGTTCCTCAGCGGATCTCCTACAATGAGCAGTACTTC
TRBD1,TRBJ2-7,few,TRBV6-2/TRBV6-3,CASTTLGTGPHEQYF,TGTGCCAGCACCACTTTGGGGACAGGTCCCCACGAGCAGTACTTC
TRBD1,TRBJ2-1,few,TRBV7-8,CASSSGQGQFF,TGTGCCAGCAGCTCGGGACAGGGGCAGTTCTTC
TRBD1,TRBJ1-1,.,TRBV7-9,CASSFGTGTGLVTEAFF,TGTGCCAGCAGCTTCGGGACCGGGACAGGGCTGGTCACTGAAGCTTTCTTT
.,TRBJ1-2,.,TRBV5-6,CASSILNYGYTF,TGTGCCAGCAGCATACTTAACTATGGCTACACCTTC
.,TRBJ1-1,.,TRBV15,CATSRRLNTEAFF,TGTGCCACCAGCAGACGGCTGAACACTGAAGCTTTCTTT
.,TRBJ1-1,few,TRBV11-2,CASSLPRGGGTEAFF,TGTGCCAGCAGCTTACCGAGGGGAGGGGGCACTGAAGCTTTCTTT
TRBD1,TRBJ2-5,.,TRBV5-6,CASRLQGKETQYF,TGTGCCAGCAGATTACAGGGGAAGGAGACCCAGTACTTC